This T cell receptor beta chain was recorded in a study of T-cell reconstitution after alpha-beta-depleted transplantation in children. This clonotype was counted a few times. It was with unique molecular identifiers that the TCRbeta library was prepared. TCRdb re-called the PCR reads through MiXCR, storing one row per CDR3 protein. Seen here are a few hundred thousand distinct CDR3 sequences, approximately 11% observed once, and the top ten hold 4.5% to 7%. The CDR3 is made up of 15 amino acids. After removal of 1 base from V and 3 bases from J, the junction contained 3 bases not matched to a gene. Germline loops: CDR1 DFQATT, CDR2 SNEGSKA (reference sequence).

The sequenced sample was PBMCs from the stem cell graft donor, obtained from the stem cell graft. V gene TRBV20-1 combines with J gene TRBJ2-1, with TRBD2 matching 10 bases. The clonotype was recovered from a human donor who donated a stem cell graft to a child with acute myeloid leukemia. The CDR3 loop reads CSARGPSGSYNEQFF. CDR3 in DNA: TGCAGTGCTAGAGGCCCTAGCGGGAGCTACAATGAGCAGTTCTTC.